This T cell receptor beta chain originates from a study of cytomegalovirus exposure and HLA in healthy donors. Study-wide results and caveats: The study assumed roughly uniform donor sequencing depth for presence/absence analyses. Rare TCR sequences dominated, though some public TCRs recurred in many donors.

V shed 3 bases and J shed 0 bases, with 12 bases lying between them. CDR1 is LNHNV and CDR2 is YYDKDF in the germline V gene (reference sequence). The CDR3 runs 15 residues. PCR employed 60 Vbeta and 13 Jbeta primers. This table comes from immunoSEQ multiplex PCR, and its TCRdb copy is limited to in-frame clones, with some not included. The sample shows around 150,000 clones, roughly 68% of them seen only once. With respect to this clone: Its antigen is unidentified.

The origin of this receptor is a man aged 25-45 years in good health and CMV-seropositive. The sequenced sample consisted of PBMCs. The chain carries TRBV15 and TRBJ2-7; D call uncertain. The CDR3 loop is CATSSKQLPSYEQYF. The CDR3 nucleotides read TGTGCCACCAGCAGTAAACAGTTACCCTCCTACGAGCAGTACTTC.